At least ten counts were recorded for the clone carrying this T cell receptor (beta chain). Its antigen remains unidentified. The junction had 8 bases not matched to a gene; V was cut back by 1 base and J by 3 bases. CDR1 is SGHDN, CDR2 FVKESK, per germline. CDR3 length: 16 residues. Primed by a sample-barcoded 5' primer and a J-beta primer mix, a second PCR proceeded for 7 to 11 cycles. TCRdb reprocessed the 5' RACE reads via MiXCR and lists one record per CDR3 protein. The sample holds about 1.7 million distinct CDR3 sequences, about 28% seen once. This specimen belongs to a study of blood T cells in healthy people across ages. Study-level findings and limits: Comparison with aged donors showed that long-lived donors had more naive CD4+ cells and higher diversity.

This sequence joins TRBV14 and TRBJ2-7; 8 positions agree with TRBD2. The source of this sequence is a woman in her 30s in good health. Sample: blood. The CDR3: CASSQGLAGRYYEQYF. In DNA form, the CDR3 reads TGTGCCAGCAGCCAAGGGCTAGCGGGCCGATACTACGAGCAGTACTTC.